Each of the 22 T cell receptor beta chains below was sequenced from the same sample in a study of blood T cell repertoires in COVID-19. Sequencing was performed with immunoSEQ multiplex PCR; in TCRdb, only in-frame clones are kept and a portion is missing. The sample holds roughly 260,000 clones; more than 85% are singletons and the top ten take just over 2.5%. Material: peripheral blood. These receptor sequences come from a person in their late teens or twenties with COVID-19, enrolled during active disease.

This chain uses TRBV27 with TRBJ2-7, with TRBD2 identical over 7 bases. Germline V gives CDR1 MNHEY, CDR2 SMNVEV (reference sequence). V was pared by 4 bases and J by 7 bases, with 1 base of the junction left unmatched. CDR3 length: 11 residues. Here the CDR3 reads CASSWGGEQYF. In nucleotides, the CDR3 is TGTGCCAGCAGTTGGGGGGGGGAGCAGTACTTC.

CDR3 nucleotides: TGCGCCAGCAGCTTGCTTGGGACTAGCAGAAATGAGCAGTTCTTC. Its protein product is CASSLLGTSRNEQFF. V and J are TRBV5-1 and TRBJ2-1, with TRBD2 matching 9 bases. The ends lost 1 base at V and 7 bases at J; junction bases unmatched: 6. Germline V gene sequence: CDR1 SGHRS, CDR2 YFSETQ. The CDR3 extends over 15 amino acids.

In this sample, this clone turned up a few times. Other nucleotide sequences in the sample specify the same CDR3. The chain employs TRBV6-6 and TRBJ2-7; TRBD1 aligns across 9 bases. Germline CDR1 reads MNHNY; CDR2 reads SVGAGI (reference sequence). V lost 6 bases to trimming and J lost 0 bases; unmatched junction nucleotides: 3. CDR3 length: 14 amino acids. The CDR3 coding sequence is TGTGCCAGCAGGGGACAGGGAAGCTCCTACGAGCAGTACTTC. Translation: CASRGQGSSYEQYF.

The V gene is TRBV4-1, the J gene TRBJ1-1; TRBD1 matches 7 bases. Trimming cost V 2 bases and J 7 bases; bases outside gene matches: 7. Germline V gene lookup returns CDR1 MGHRA and CDR2 YSYEKL. The CDR3 is made up of 14 amino acids. CDR3 loop: CASSQNRGRGEAFF. CDR3 DNA: TGCGCCAGCAGCCAAAACAGGGGCAGGGGTGAAGCTTTCTTT.

The J gene is TRBJ2-5, the V gene TRBV4-1; 9 bases align to TRBD2. This CDR3 is 17 amino acids long. The J segment lost 2 bases and the V segment lost 6 bases, leaving 13 bases of the junction unmatched. Germline CDR1 and CDR2: MGHRA and YSYEKL. Here the CDR3 reads CASRPGLAQKGQETQYF. The CDR3 nucleotides read TGCGCCAGCAGGCCCGGACTAGCGCAGAAAGGGCAAGAGACCCAGTACTTC.

The J gene is TRBJ2-5, the V gene TRBV7-8, with 9 bases that match TRBD2. This CDR3 spans 13 amino acids. Germline V CDR1 and CDR2: SGHVS, FQNEAQ. Germline trimming cut 5 bases from V and 7 bases from J; bases unmatched to any gene: 5. The CDR3 is CASSAGLAGTQYF. The CDR3 DNA reads as TGTGCCAGCAGCGCGGGACTAGCAGGGACCCAGTACTTC.

J is TRBJ2-7 and V is TRBV6-5; 9 bases align to TRBD2. The CDR3 loop spans 15 amino acids. The germline gives CDR1 MNHEY, CDR2 SVGAGI. With V trimmed by 8 bases and J by 4 bases, 12 bases remained unmatched. CDR3 loop: CASRGALAGLYEQYF. The CDR3 DNA reads as TGTGCCAGCCGCGGAGCCCTAGCGGGACTATACGAGCAGTACTTC.

The chain uses TRBV6-5 and TRBJ2-7, with D unclear. The germline V and J ends were trimmed by 8 bases and 1 base, with 6 bases remaining between them. In germline, CDR1 is MNHEY, CDR2 SVGAGI. This CDR3 has 11 amino acids. The CDR3 here is CASLRSYEQYF. CDR3 in DNA: TGTGCCAGCCTCAGGTCCTACGAGCAGTACTTC.

The V and J genes are TRBV3-1 (or the pseudogene TRBV3-2) and TRBJ2-7; D ambiguous. Germline assignment: CDR1 LGHDT and CDR2 YNNKEL (reference sequence). V was pared by 1 base and J by 0 bases, with 4 bases between. The length of the CDR3 is 13 residues. CDR3 in amino acids: CASSQVSSYEQYF. The DNA for the CDR3 is TGTGCCAGCAGCCAAGTCAGCTCCTACGAGCAGTACTTC.

The J gene is TRBJ1-4, the V gene TRBV2, with D maybe TRBD1 (5 bases). CDR3 length equals 13 residues. Germline CDR1 SNHLY, CDR2 FYNNEI. The V end was cut by 7 bases, the J end by 4 bases, with 10 bases between. The CDR3 loop reads CASNKGDNEKLFF. CDR3 DNA sequence: TGTGCCAGCAATAAAGGGGATAATGAAAAACTGTTTTTT.

In its sample, this clone was seen once. V and J are TRBV3-1 (or the pseudogene TRBV3-2) and TRBJ1-6, with 11 bases that match TRBD1. The J segment lost 9 bases and the V segment lost 0 bases, leaving 4 bases of the junction unmatched. This CDR3 region has 16 residues. Looked up from germline, CDR1 is LGHDT and CDR2 is YNNKEL (reference sequence). The CDR3 protein is CASSQDWGTGGSPLHF. DNA for the CDR3: TGTGCCAGCAGCCAAGATTGGGGGACAGGGGGTTCACCCCTCCACTTT.

This chain uses TRBV19 with TRBJ1-4; 7 bases match TRBD1. Trimming removed 8 bases from V and 0 bases from J; junction bases left unmatched: 15. The germline CDR1 and CDR2 sequences are LNHDA and SQIVND (reference sequence). The CDR3 consists of 18 residues. The CDR3 nucleotides read TGTGCCAGTCAACCGTGGGGATTAAGGGGGCCAACTAATGAAAAACTGTTTTTT. Protein product: CASQPWGLRGPTNEKLFF.

A single count supports this clone. The V and J genes are TRBV9 and TRBJ2-1; perhaps TRBD2 as D (6 bases). Trimming left V 6 bases short and J 4 bases short, with 11 bases between. CDR3 size: 13 residues. Germline CDR1 reads SGDLS; CDR2 reads YYNGEE. The CDR3 sequence: CASTGTSYNEQFF. The CDR3 nucleotides are TGTGCCAGCACAGGGACTTCGTACAATGAGCAGTTCTTC.

V and J are TRBV3-1 (or the pseudogene TRBV3-2) and TRBJ2-7; 8 positions agree with TRBD1. CDR3 length: 13 amino acids. V shed 4 bases, J shed 3 bases, and the junction held 2 bases outside the gene matches. From germline, CDR1 is LGHDT and CDR2 YNNKEL (reference sequence). The CDR3 loop is CASSLTGDYEQYF. CDR3 nucleotides: TGTGCCAGCAGCCTGACAGGGGACTACGAGCAGTACTTC.

The chain combines TRBV2 with TRBJ2-7, with 8 bases fitting TRBD2. With V trimmed by 4 bases and J by 0 bases, 5 bases remained unmatched. The CDR3 runs 15 residues. Per germline, CDR1 SNHLY and CDR2 FYNNEI. The CDR3 nucleotides are TGTGCCAGCAGTGGTAGCGGGGTGAGCTCCTACGAGCAGTACTTC. Its translation: CASSGSGVSSYEQYF. Full variable domain (remainder filled in from reference TRBV2 and TRBJ2-7): EPEVTQTPSHQVTQMGQEVILRCVPISNHLYFYWYRQILGQKVEFLVSFYNNEISEKSEIFDDQFSVERPDGSNFTLKIRSTKLEDSAMYFCASSGSGVSSYEQYFGPGTRLTVT.

The chain carries TRBV30 and TRBJ2-6, with TRBD2 identical over 8 bases. J gave up 0 bases and V 2 bases, and 12 bases lay outside the gene matches. Germline V gene lookup returns CDR1 GTSNPN and CDR2 SVGIG (reference sequence). The CDR3 loop spans 19 amino acids. The CDR3 here is CAWSPGTSGLFSGANVLTF. CDR3 DNA: TGTGCCTGGAGTCCGGGAACTAGCGGTCTATTCTCTGGGGCCAACGTCCTGACTTTC.

The rearrangement links TRBV6-5 to TRBJ1-5; D ambiguous. V shed 2 bases and J shed 7 bases, with 15 bases lying between them. Germline V gene lookup returns CDR1 MNHEY and CDR2 SVGAGI. The CDR3 totals 15 residues. CDR3 protein: CASSYEVGIGQPQHF. DNA for the CDR3: TGTGCCAGCAGTTACGAAGTAGGAATCGGGCAGCCCCAGCATTTT.

V gene TRBV5-8 combines with J gene TRBJ2-2; 9 bases are shared with TRBD1. J gave up 4 bases and V 4 bases, and 5 bases lay outside the gene matches. The CDR3 has 15 amino acids. Per the germline V gene, CDR1 is SGHTS and CDR2 is YDEGEE. The CDR3 coding sequence is TGTGCCAGCAGCAGGGGACAGGGCGCCACCGGGGAGCTGTTTTTT. It yields the protein CASSRGQGATGELFF.

The chain is built from TRBV27 and TRBJ2-1, with D tentatively TRBD2 (6 bases). Trimming took off 5 bases at V and 4 bases at J, with 15 bases between the two ends. CDR1 is MNHEY, CDR2 SMNVEV, per germline (reference sequence). The CDR3 spans 15 residues. As DNA, the CDR3 is TGTGCCAGCAGTCCCGGGACTCCTGTTTACAATGAGCAGTTCTTC. Protein sequence: CASSPGTPVYNEQFF.

The genes are TRBV4-1 and TRBJ2-1; 10 positions agree with TRBD2. This CDR3 spans 16 amino acids. Germline CDR1 reads MGHRA; CDR2 reads YSYEKL. Trimming took 1 base from V and 9 from J; bases not matched to a gene: 9. The CDR3 DNA reads TGCGCCAGCAGCCAAGTTCCGCTAGCGGGAGTTGGTGAGCAGTTCTTC. Translating it yields CASSQVPLAGVGEQFF.

This chain joins TRBV9 and TRBJ2-7; D is uncertain. CDR3 size: 15 residues. Trimming shortened V by 0 bases and J by 7 bases, and 17 bases separated the two germline ends. In germline, CDR1 is SGDLS, CDR2 YYNGEE. For the CDR3, the DNA is TGTGCCAGCAGCGTAGGTCCCGGCGATGTGGAGGAGCAGTACTTC. Amino acid sequence: CASSVGPGDVEEQYF.

In its sample, this clone was seen a few times. V gene TRBV4-3 combines with J gene TRBJ1-5, with 7 positions matching TRBD1. Germline CDR1 and CDR2: LGHNA and YSLEER. CDR3 size: 18 residues. The V segment lost 3 bases and the J segment 0 bases; nucleotides outside the gene matches: 11. Written as DNA, the CDR3 is TGCGCCAGCAGCCACCCGACCAGGGGGGCCTATAGCAATCAGCCCCAGCATTTT. Amino acids: CASSHPTRGAYSNQPQHF.